The next 18 T cell receptor beta chains were all read from a single sample in a study of T cells after yellow fever vaccination. TCRdb used MiXCR to reprocess the 5' RACE reads, holding one entry per CDR3 protein. The profile shows some 48,000 distinct CDR3 sequences, roughly 6.4% of them singletons. The input for sequencing was PBMCs, either bulk or a sorted T-cell subset (CD4+, CD8+, memory, or dextramer-sorted; not recorded which), taken 45 days after the yellow fever booster vaccination. Every receptor here comes from a man aged 25 to 40 who received the YFV17D yellow fever vaccine.

The rearrangement uses TRBV5-4 and TRBJ2-1, with TRBD2 identical over 7 bases. The CDR3 length is 15 residues. After removal of 1 base from V and 9 bases from J, the junction contained 10 bases not matched to a gene. Germline V CDR1 and CDR2: SGHNT, YYREEE (reference sequence). The CDR3 DNA is TGTGCCAGCAGCTTGACCAGCGGCGGGAGTGGTGAGCAGTTCTTC. Translation: CASSLTSGGSGEQFF.

This clonotype was counted many times. The chain uses TRBV24-1 and TRBJ1-2; D ambiguous. The CDR3 is 13 residues long. V was clipped by 3 bases and J by 2 bases, with 6 bases between them. In germline, CDR1 is KGHDR, CDR2 SFDVKD. The CDR3 loop is CATSDLSNYGYTF. DNA of the CDR3: TGTGCCACCAGTGATCTGAGCAACTATGGCTACACCTTC.

This clonotype was detected many times. CDR3 in amino acids: CASSNTGADTQYF. For the CDR3, the DNA is TGTGCCAGCAGCAATACAGGGGCAGATACGCAGTATTTT. This rearrangement joins TRBV6-6 to TRBJ2-3, with TRBD1 matching 7 bases. The CDR3 is 13 residues long. Germline assignment: CDR1 MNHNY and CDR2 SVGAGI (reference sequence). Trimming cost V 6 bases and J 4 bases; bases outside gene matches: 4.

This clonotype has only a few counts. This chain uses TRBV18 with TRBJ1-5; D unresolved. The V gene lost 3 bases and the J gene lost 3 bases, with 12 bases spanning the gap. Germline-derived CDR1 and CDR2 are KGHSH and LQKENI. The CDR3 covers 15 residues. CDR3 region: CASSPEGRINQPQHF. CDR3 nucleotide sequence: TGTGCCAGCTCACCTGAAGGACGGATCAATCAGCCCCAGCATTTT.

The CDR3 here is CASSSPPRGTQYF. CDR3 coding DNA: TGTGCCAGCAGCTCACCGCCCAGGGGGACCCAGTACTTC. The chain couples TRBV7-8 to TRBJ2-5; D is perhaps TRBD1 (6 bases). Deletions cut 4 bases from V and 7 bases from J, with 13 bases between. The germline CDR1 and CDR2 sequences are SGHVS and FQNEAQ. The CDR3 contains 13 residues.

This clonotype has a count of ten or more. The rearrangement uses TRBV5-1 and TRBJ2-7; the D is unclear. Deletions cut 4 bases from V and 3 bases from J, with 11 bases between. The CDR3 covers 13 residues. The germline V gene encodes CDR1 SGHRS and CDR2 YFSETQ. CDR3 in amino acids: CASSAAGNYEQYF. CDR3 coding DNA: TGCGCCAGCAGCGCCGCCGGCAACTACGAGCAGTACTTC.

This chain links TRBV7-2 with TRBJ2-4, with D perhaps being TRBD1 or TRBD2 (5 bases each). Germline CDR1 and CDR2: SGHTA and FQGNSA. This CDR3 contains 14 residues. With 1 base removed from V and 7 bases from J, the gap between germline ends came to 11 bases. The CDR3 DNA is TGTGCCAGCAGCTTAGATGGGGGTAGGAACATTCAGTACTTC. Translation: CASSLDGGRNIQYF.

The rearrangement uses TRBV29-1 and TRBJ2-1; unclear D gene. Between the trimmed V and J ends, which lost 3 bases and 1 base, there was a span of 10 bases. Germline lookup yields CDR1 SQVTM and CDR2 ANQGSEA. The CDR3 loop spans 14 amino acids. The DNA for the CDR3 is TGCAGCGTTGATGGGTTTAGGTCCTACAATGAGCAGTTCTTC. Translating it yields CSVDGFRSYNEQFF.

This clonotype has ten or more counts. J is TRBJ2-5 and V is TRBV6-4; 7 positions agree with TRBD1. CDR1 and CDR2 from the germline V gene are MRHNA and SNTAGT. The CDR3 runs 13 residues. J lost 5 bases, V lost 4 bases, and 4 bases had no gene match. DNA of the CDR3: TGTGCCAGCAGTGCGACAGGGTTGGAGACCCAGTACTTC. It is translated as CASSATGLETQYF.

This clonotype was observed many times. The chain uses TRBV20-1 and TRBJ2-1, with no clear D. The CDR3 contains 15 residues. V lost 6 bases to trimming and J lost 2 bases, with 17 bases between them. CDR1 and CDR2 (germline): DFQATT, SNEGSKA (reference sequence). CDR3 sequence: CSAAPSASTYNEQFF. Here the CDR3 DNA reads TGCAGTGCCGCTCCCAGCGCTTCTACCTACAATGAGCAGTTCTTC.

This clonotype is classed as medium-sized. The V and J genes are TRBV29-1 and TRBJ2-5; D remains unclear. The CDR3 has 12 residues. Germline-derived CDR1 and CDR2 are SQVTM and ANQGSEA. V gave up 4 bases and J gave up 7 bases, with 13 bases separating them. In DNA, the CDR3 is TGCAGCGTTGCGGTTCAGGCAGGGACCCAGTACTTC. Encoded protein: CSVAVQAGTQYF. Full variable domain (remainder filled in from reference TRBV29-1 and TRBJ2-5): SAVISQKPSRDICQRGTSLTIQCQVDSQVTMMFWYRQQPGQSLTLIATANQGSEATYESGFVIDKFPISRPNLTFSTLTVSNMSPEDSSIYLCSVAVQAGTQYFGPGTRLLVL.

The sample holds many counts of this clonotype. The V gene is TRBV7-9, the J gene TRBJ2-3, with D possibly matching TRBD2 (5 bases). This CDR3 contains 13 residues. V was pared by 5 bases and J by 8 bases, with 14 bases between. Germline CDR1 reads SEHNR; CDR2 reads FQNEAQ (reference sequence). This CDR3 is CASSEPGGFTQYF. As DNA, the CDR3 is TGTGCCAGCAGCGAACCAGGAGGTTTTACGCAGTATTTT. Filled out from reference TRBV7-9 and TRBJ2-3, the complete variable domain reads DTGVSQNPRHKITKRGQNVTFRCDPISEHNRLYWYRQTLGQGPEFLTYFQNEAQLEKSRLLSDRFSAERPKGSFSTLEIQRTEQGDSAMYLCASSEPGGFTQYFGPGTRLTVL.

The gene calls are TRBV4-3 and TRBJ1-2; possibly TRBD1 for D (6 bases). CDR1 is LGHNA and CDR2 is YSLEER in the germline V gene. V was cut by 4 bases and J by 10 bases, with 25 bases left in between. The CDR3 totals 16 residues. In DNA, the CDR3 is TGCGCCAGCAGCCGCCCGGAGGGTCGGGGGCGCGTCGCCTACACCTTC. It yields the protein CASSRPEGRGRVAYTF.

This rearrangement joins TRBV20-1 to TRBJ2-3; the match to TRBD2 covers 8 bases. The CDR3 extends over 16 amino acids. Looked up from germline, CDR1 is DFQATT and CDR2 is SNEGSKA (reference sequence). The V and J ends lost 4 bases and 0 bases, in that order; junction bases with no gene match: 9. CDR3 in DNA: TGCAGTGCTACGGGTAGCGGGGAAGATAGCACAGATACGCAGTATTTT. Translating it yields CSATGSGEDSTDTQYF.

This clonotype appeared many times. This chain connects TRBV7-7 to TRBJ2-3; maybe TRBD2 (6 bases). The CDR3 has 13 residues. Trimming cost V 5 bases and J 6 bases, with 12 bases left between them. Germline V lookup: CDR1 SSHAT, CDR2 FNYEAQ (reference sequence). The CDR3 spells CASSPTAGDTQYF. The CDR3 bases are TGTGCCAGCAGCCCGACCGCGGGGGATACGCAGTATTTT.

This clonotype has at least ten counts. The gene calls are TRBV6-2 or TRBV6-3 and TRBJ2-2; 8 nucleotides line up with TRBD2. This CDR3 comprises 16 residues. CDR1 and CDR2 from the germline V gene are MNHEY and SVGEGT. With V trimmed by 3 bases and J by 4 bases, 7 bases remained unmatched. The CDR3 region has the DNA TGTGCCAGCAGTTATCCCAGCGGGAGACCCACCGGGGAGCTGTTTTTT. Protein: CASSYPSGRPTGELFF.

This clonotype was picked up many times. The chain recombines TRBV4-3 with TRBJ2-2; D not resolved. CDR1 is LGHNA and CDR2 is YSLEER in the germline V gene. The CDR3 totals 13 residues. V gave up 2 bases and J gave up 6 bases, with 7 bases separating them. The CDR3 here is CASSQLHPGELFF. CDR3 DNA: TGCGCCAGCAGCCAACTTCACCCCGGGGAGCTGTTTTTT.

The chain combines TRBV27 with TRBJ2-1; TRBD1 might be the D (6 bases). Trimming pared 6 bases from V and 4 bases from J, leaving 13 bases between. The CDR3 consists of 14 residues. CDR1 and CDR2 from the germline V gene are MNHEY and SMNVEV (reference sequence). The CDR3 DNA reads TGTGCCAGCAGGGCGGACAGAAATTACAATGAGCAGTTCTTC. Translating gives CASRADRNYNEQFF.